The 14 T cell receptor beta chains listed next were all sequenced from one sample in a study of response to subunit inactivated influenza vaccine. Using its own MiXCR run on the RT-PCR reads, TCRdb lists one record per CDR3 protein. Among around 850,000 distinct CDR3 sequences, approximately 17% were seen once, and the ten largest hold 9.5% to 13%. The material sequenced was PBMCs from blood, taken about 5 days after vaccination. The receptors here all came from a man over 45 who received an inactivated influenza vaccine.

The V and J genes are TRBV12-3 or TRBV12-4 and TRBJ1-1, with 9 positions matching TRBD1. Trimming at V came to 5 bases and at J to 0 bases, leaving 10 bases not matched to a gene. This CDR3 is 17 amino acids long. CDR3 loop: CASSPRTGAAMNTEAFF. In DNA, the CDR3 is TGTGCCAGCAGTCCCCGGACAGGGGCCGCCATGAACACTGAAGCTTTCTTT.

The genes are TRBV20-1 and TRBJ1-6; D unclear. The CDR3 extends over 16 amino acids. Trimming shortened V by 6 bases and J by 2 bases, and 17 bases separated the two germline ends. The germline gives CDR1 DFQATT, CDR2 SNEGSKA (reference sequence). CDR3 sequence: CSARPGEGTYNSPLHF. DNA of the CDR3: TGCAGTGCGCGACCGGGAGAGGGAACCTATAATTCACCCCTCCACTTT.

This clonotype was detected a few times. The CDR3 nucleotides read TGTGCCAGCAGCCAACTACTAGCGGGAGGGCCAAGTCGCAATGAGCAGTTCTTC. Translated, it gives CASSQLLAGGPSRNEQFF. The chain uses TRBV14 and TRBJ2-1, with 13 nucleotides matching TRBD2. Germline V lookup: CDR1 SGHDN, CDR2 FVKESK. This CDR3 region has 18 residues. The junction had 10 bases not matched to a gene; V was cut back by 2 bases and J by 6 bases.

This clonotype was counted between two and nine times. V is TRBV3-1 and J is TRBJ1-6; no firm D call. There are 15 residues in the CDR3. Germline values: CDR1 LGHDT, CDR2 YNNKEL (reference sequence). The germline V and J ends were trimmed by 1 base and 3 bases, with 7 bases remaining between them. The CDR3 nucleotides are TGTGCCAGCAGCCAAGGGCAGTACTATAATTCACCCCTCCACTTT. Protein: CASSQGQYYNSPLHF.

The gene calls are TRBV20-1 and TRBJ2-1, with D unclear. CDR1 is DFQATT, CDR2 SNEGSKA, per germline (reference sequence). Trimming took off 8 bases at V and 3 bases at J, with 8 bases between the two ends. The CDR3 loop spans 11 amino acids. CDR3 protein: CSTPLYNEQFF. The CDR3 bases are TGCAGTACACCCCTCTACAATGAGCAGTTCTTC.

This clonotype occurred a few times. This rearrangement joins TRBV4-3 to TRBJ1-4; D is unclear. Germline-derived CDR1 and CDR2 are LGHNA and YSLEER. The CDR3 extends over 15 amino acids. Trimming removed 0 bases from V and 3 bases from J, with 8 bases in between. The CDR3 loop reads CASSQEVGPNEKLFF. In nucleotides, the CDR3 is TGCGCCAGCAGCCAAGAGGTCGGACCTAATGAAAAACTGTTTTTT.

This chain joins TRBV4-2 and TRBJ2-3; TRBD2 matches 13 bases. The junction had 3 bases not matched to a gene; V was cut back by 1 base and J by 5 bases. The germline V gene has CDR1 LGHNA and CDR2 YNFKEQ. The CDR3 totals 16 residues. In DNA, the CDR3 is TGTGCCAGCAGCCAAGGACTAGCGGGGGGCCAAGATACGCAGTATTTT. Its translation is CASSQGLAGGQDTQYF.

The CDR3 region is CASSVNRDSLYSGANVLTF. The CDR3 nucleotides read TGCGCCAGCAGCGTAAACCGGGACAGTTTATACTCTGGGGCCAACGTCCTGACTTTC. The chain employs TRBV5-1 and TRBJ2-6; TRBD1 matches at 7 bases. Germline V gene sequence: CDR1 SGHRS, CDR2 YFSETQ. The CDR3 extends over 19 amino acids. The V and J ends lost 4 bases and 0 bases, in that order; junction bases with no gene match: 13. The whole variable domain, filled in from reference TRBV5-1 and TRBJ2-6, reads KAGVTQTPRYLIKTRGQQVTLSCSPISGHRSVSWYQQTPGQGLQFLFEYFSETQRNKGNFPGRFSGRQFSNSRSEMNVSTLELGDSALYLCASSVNRDSLYSGANVLTFGAGSRLTVL.

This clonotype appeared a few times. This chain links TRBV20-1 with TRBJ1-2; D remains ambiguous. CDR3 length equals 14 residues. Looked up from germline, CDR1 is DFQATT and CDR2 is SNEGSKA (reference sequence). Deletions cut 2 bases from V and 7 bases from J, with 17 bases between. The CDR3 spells CSARSPQRSGGYTF. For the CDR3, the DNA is TGCAGTGCTAGATCACCACAGCGTTCCGGTGGCTACACCTTC.

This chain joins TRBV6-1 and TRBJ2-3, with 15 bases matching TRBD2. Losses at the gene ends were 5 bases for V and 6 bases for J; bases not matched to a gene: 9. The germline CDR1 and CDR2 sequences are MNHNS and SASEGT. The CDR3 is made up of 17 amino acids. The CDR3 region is CASSQTGLAGGVDTQYF. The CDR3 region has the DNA TGTGCCAGCAGTCAAACTGGACTAGCGGGAGGGGTGGATACGCAGTATTTT.

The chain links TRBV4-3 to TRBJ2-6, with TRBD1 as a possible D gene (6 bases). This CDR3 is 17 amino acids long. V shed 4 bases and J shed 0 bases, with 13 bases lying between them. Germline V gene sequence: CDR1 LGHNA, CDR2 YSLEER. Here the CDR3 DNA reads TGCGCCAGCAGCCGGGACACCTCAATCTCTGGGGCCAACGTCCTGACTTTC. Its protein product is CASSRDTSISGANVLTF.

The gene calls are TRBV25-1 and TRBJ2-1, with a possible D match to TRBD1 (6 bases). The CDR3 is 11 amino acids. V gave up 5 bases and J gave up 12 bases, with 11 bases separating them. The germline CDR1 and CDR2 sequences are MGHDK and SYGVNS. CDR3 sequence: CASSYLQGQFF. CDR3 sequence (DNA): TGTGCCAGCAGTTATCTACAGGGGCAGTTCTTC.

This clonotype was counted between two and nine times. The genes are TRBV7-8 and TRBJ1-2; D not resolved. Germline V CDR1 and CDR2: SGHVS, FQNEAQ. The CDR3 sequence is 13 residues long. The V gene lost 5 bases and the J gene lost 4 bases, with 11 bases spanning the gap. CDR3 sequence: CASSPGDSYGYTF. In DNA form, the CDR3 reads TGTGCCAGCAGCCCCGGGGATAGCTATGGCTACACCTTC. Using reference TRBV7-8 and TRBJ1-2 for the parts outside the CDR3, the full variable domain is GAGVSQSPRYKVAKRGQDVALRCDPISGHVSLFWYQQALGQGPEFLTYFQNEAQLDKSGLPSDRFFAERPEGSVSTLKIQRTQQEDSAVYLCASSPGDSYGYTFGSGTRLTVV.

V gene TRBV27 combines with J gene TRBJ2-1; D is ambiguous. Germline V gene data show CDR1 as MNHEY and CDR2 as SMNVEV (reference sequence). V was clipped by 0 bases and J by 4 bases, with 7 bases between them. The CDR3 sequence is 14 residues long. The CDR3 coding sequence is TGTGCCAGCAGTTTATCGGCCCAGTACAATGAGCAGTTCTTC. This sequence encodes CASSLSAQYNEQFF.